This TCR beta chain was sequenced for a study of blood T cells in healthy people across ages. Broader study findings: The recorded TCR beta diversity per million T cells decreased in a roughly linear manner with age.

This clonotype was observed a few times. Its antigen remains unknown. Next came a second PCR, run for about 6 to 12 cycles, which used a sample-barcoded 5' primer along with a J-beta primer mix. TCRdb independently ran MiXCR on the 5' RACE reads; one entry per CDR3 protein. The sample has around 1.7 million distinct CDR3 sequences, 28% seen once; the top ten hold around 7.7%. Losses at the gene ends were 6 bases for V and 2 bases for J; bases not matched to a gene: 8. The CDR3 is 16 residues long. This rearrangement joins TRBV12-3 or TRBV12-4 to TRBJ2-5; 11 bases fit TRBD2. Material: blood. The clonotype comes from a woman aged 25-40 years in good health. The CDR3: CASSTLGTSGQETQYF. In nucleotides, the CDR3 is TGTGCCAGCAGCACACTTGGGACTAGCGGTCAAGAGACCCAGTACTTC.